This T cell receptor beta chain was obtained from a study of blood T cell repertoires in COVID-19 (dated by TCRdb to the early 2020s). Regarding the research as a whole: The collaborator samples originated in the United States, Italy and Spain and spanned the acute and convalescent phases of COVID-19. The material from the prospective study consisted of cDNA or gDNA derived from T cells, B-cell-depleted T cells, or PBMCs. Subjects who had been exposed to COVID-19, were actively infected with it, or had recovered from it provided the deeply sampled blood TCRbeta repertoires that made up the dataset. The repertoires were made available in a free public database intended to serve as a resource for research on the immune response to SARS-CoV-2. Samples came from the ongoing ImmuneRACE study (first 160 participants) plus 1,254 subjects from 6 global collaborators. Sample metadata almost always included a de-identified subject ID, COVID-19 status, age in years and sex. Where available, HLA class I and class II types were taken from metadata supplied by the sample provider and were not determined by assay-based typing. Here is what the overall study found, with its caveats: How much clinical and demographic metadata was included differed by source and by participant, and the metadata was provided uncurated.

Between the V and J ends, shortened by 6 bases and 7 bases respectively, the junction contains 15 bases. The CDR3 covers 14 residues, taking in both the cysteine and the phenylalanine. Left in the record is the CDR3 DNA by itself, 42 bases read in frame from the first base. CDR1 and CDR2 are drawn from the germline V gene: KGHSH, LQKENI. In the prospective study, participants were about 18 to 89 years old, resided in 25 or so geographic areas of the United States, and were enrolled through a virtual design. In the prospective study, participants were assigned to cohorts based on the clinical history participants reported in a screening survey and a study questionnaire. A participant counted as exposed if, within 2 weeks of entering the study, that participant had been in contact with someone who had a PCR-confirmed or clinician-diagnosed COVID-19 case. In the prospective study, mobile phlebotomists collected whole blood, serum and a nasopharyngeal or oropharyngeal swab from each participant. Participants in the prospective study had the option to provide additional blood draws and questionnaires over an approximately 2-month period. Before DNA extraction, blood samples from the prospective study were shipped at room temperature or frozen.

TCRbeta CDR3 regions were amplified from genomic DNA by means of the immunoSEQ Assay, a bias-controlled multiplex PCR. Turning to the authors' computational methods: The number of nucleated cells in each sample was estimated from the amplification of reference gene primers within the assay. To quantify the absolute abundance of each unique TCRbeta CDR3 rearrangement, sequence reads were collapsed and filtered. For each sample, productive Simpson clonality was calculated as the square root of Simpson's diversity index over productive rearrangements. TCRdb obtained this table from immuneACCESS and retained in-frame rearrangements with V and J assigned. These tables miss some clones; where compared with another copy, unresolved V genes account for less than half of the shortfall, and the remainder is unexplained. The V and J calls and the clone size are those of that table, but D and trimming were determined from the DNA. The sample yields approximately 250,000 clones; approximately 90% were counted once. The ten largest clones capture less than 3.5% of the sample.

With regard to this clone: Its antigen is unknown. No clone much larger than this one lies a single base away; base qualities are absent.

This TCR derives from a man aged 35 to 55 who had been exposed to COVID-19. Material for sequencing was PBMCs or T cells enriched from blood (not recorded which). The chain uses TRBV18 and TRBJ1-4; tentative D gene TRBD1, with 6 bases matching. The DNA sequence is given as TGTGCCAGCTCGGAAGGGACACCACCTGAAAAACTGTTTTTT. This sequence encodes CASSEGTPPEKLFF.